The T cell receptor beta chain under discussion was sequenced for a study of cytomegalovirus exposure and HLA in healthy donors. Overall study context: One earlier analysis, a look at 200 million or so T cells, found roughly 110 million unique TCR beta sequences.

Between the trimmed V and J ends, which lost 2 bases and 0 bases, there was a span of 10 bases. Per germline, CDR1 MNHNS and CDR2 SASEGT. The CDR3 consists of 15 residues. Vbeta (60) and Jbeta (13) primers were used in the PCR. Profiled with immunoSEQ multiplex PCR; TCRdb holds only in-frame clones, not every one. The sample shows 100,000 or so clones, around 76% of them seen only once. This receptor was identified in a woman between 45 and 60 years old in good health and CMV-seropositive. The V gene is TRBV6-1, the J gene TRBJ1-1; D is undetermined. Sequenced material: PBMCs. CDR3 amino acids: CASSESVALNTEAFF. CDR3 bases: TGTGCCAGCAGTGAAAGTGTAGCTTTGAACACTGAAGCTTTCTTT.